The 13 T cell receptor beta chains reported below all come from one sample, sequenced in a study of blood T cell repertoires in COVID-19 (dated by TCRdb to the early 2020s). The method behind the library was the immunoSEQ multiplex PCR assay. TCRdb re-hosts the immuneACCESS table, in-frame sequences only. Its copies lack some clones; in the studies checked, an unresolved V gene accounts for under half of them, and the cause for the rest is not known. Counted in this sample were approximately 210,000 clones; around four fifths of them appeared once. Around 8.7% of the sample goes to the ten largest clones. The material sequenced was peripheral blood. All receptors come from a woman between 50 and 59 years old with acute or convalescent COVID-19.

The chain links TRBV19 to TRBJ2-7; 13 bases are a match to TRBD2. Per germline, CDR1 LNHDA and CDR2 SQIVND (reference sequence). The V segment lost 2 bases and the J segment 5 bases; nucleotides outside the gene matches: 3. This CDR3 has 15 residues. The CDR3 DNA reads as TGTGCCAGTAGTATATCCGGGACTAGCGGGAACGAGCAGTACTTC. Protein product: CASSISGTSGNEQYF.

The rearrangement joins TRBV5-6 to TRBJ1-1, with 7 bases fitting TRBD1. This CDR3 spans 12 amino acids. Germline CDR1 reads SGHDT; CDR2 reads YYEEEE. With 4 bases clipped from V and 8 bases from J, the junction kept 5 bases outside the gene matches. The CDR3 spells CASSGGTEEAFF. Here the CDR3 DNA reads TGTGCCAGCAGCGGCGGGACAGAAGAAGCTTTCTTT.

The V gene is TRBV27, the J gene TRBJ2-3, with D perhaps TRBD2 (6 bases). The ends were cut back, 4 bases at V and 3 bases at J, with 14 bases in the middle. Per the germline V gene, CDR1 is MNHEY and CDR2 is SMNVEV (reference sequence). This CDR3 has 15 amino acids. This CDR3 is CASSWGGMITDTQYF. CDR3 coding DNA: TGTGCCAGCAGTTGGGGCGGGATGATAACAGATACGCAGTATTTT.

This chain links TRBV27 with TRBJ1-1; 7 bases map to TRBD1. The length of the CDR3 is 14 residues. J gave up 2 bases and V 5 bases, and 5 bases lay outside the gene matches. Germline CDR1 is MNHEY and CDR2 is SMNVEV (reference sequence). CDR3 residues: CASSPWTGNTEAFF. The CDR3 region has the DNA TGTGCCAGCAGTCCGTGGACAGGCAACACTGAAGCTTTCTTT.

This clone was seen once. The chain combines TRBV19 with TRBJ1-1; possibly TRBD1 for D (5 bases). From germline, CDR1 is LNHDA and CDR2 SQIVND (reference sequence). This CDR3 contains 14 residues. V was cut by 8 bases and J by 4 bases, with 17 bases left in between. The CDR3 spells CASRLAGQPTEAFF. CDR3 coding DNA: TGTGCCAGTCGACTCGCGGGGCAGCCCACTGAAGCTTTCTTT.

The chain combines TRBV29-1 with TRBJ2-1; 7 nucleotides align to TRBD1. V lost 4 bases to trimming and J lost 2 bases; unmatched junction nucleotides: 11. Germline CDR1 reads SQVTM; CDR2 reads ANQGSEA. The length of the CDR3 is 16 residues. This chain's CDR3 is CSVVRGGGSTYNEQFF. The CDR3 coding sequence is TGCAGCGTTGTACGAGGGGGCGGATCAACCTACAATGAGCAGTTCTTC.

V gene TRBV3-1 (or the pseudogene TRBV3-2) combines with J gene TRBJ2-1, with TRBD2 matching 7 bases. The V segment lost 4 bases and the J segment 0 bases; nucleotides outside the gene matches: 9. This CDR3 is built from 17 residues. In germline, CDR1 is LGHDT, CDR2 YNNKEL (reference sequence). CDR3 sequence reads: CASSPRTGLSSYNEQFF. Written as DNA, the CDR3 is TGTGCCAGCAGCCCCCGAACGGGACTAAGCTCCTACAATGAGCAGTTCTTC.

This chain joins TRBV11-3 and TRBJ2-3, with unresolved D. V lost 4 bases to trimming and J lost 2 bases, with 13 bases between them. The CDR3 spans 15 residues. CDR1 is SGHNT, CDR2 YENEEA, per germline. DNA of the CDR3: TGTGCCAGCAGCTGTCGAGGAGCCAACACAGATACGCAGTATTTT. This codes for CASSCRGANTDTQYF.

This chain uses TRBV5-4 with TRBJ2-3; a possible D gene is TRBD1 (6 bases). CDR1 SGHNT and CDR2 YYREEE come from the germline V gene (reference sequence). The CDR3 runs to 16 residues. The V gene lost 4 bases and the J gene lost 0 bases, with 15 bases spanning the gap. The CDR3 nucleotides read TGTGCCAGCAGCCCTAATAGGGGGTTAAGCACAGATACGCAGTATTTT. Translation: CASSPNRGLSTDTQYF.

Of note for this clone: Other DNA sequences from this sample encode an identical CDR3 as well. The rearrangement joins TRBV11-2 to TRBJ1-6; D is perhaps TRBD1 (5 bases). V lost 0 bases and J lost 10, with 10 bases in between. This CDR3 has 14 residues. Per germline, CDR1 SGHAT and CDR2 FQNNGV. DNA of the CDR3: TGTGCCAGCAGCTTAGAAAGGGGAAGGTCACCCCTCCACTTT. This translates into CASSLERGRSPLHF. Based on the CDR3 plus reference TRBV11-2 and TRBJ1-6, the full variable domain is EAGVAQSPRYKIIEKRQSVAFWCNPISGHATLYWYQQILGQGPKLLIQFQNNGVVDDSQLPKDRFSAERLKGVDSTLKIQPAKLEDSAVYLCASSLERGRSPLHFGNGTRLTVT.

The V gene is TRBV6-5, the J gene TRBJ2-5; D perhaps matches TRBD2 (5 bases). The V gene's germline CDR1 is MNHEY and CDR2 SVGAGI. The V gene lost 0 bases and the J gene lost 4 bases, with 12 bases spanning the gap. This CDR3 region has 15 residues. CDR3 loop: CASSYSRVRGETQYF. The CDR3, as DNA: TGTGCCAGCAGTTACTCGAGGGTTCGGGGAGAGACCCAGTACTTC.

The V gene is TRBV10-3, the J gene TRBJ2-3; tentative D call: TRBD2 (5 bases). The CDR3 extends over 14 amino acids. From germline, CDR1 is ENHRY and CDR2 SYGVKD. Trimming stripped 4 bases from V and 5 bases from J, with 13 bases between. CDR3 coding DNA: TGTGCCATCAGTGGATATTTAGGAGGAGATACGCAGTATTTT. Its translation is CAISGYLGGDTQYF.

The rearrangement joins TRBV25-1 to TRBJ1-5; D is perhaps TRBD1 (6 bases). Germline V lookup: CDR1 MGHDK, CDR2 SYGVNS. Between the trimmed V and J ends, which lost 8 bases and 3 bases, there was a span of 23 bases. The CDR3 loop spans 17 amino acids. CDR3 DNA sequence: TGTGCCAGCTCAGTACAGGGAAACCCGTCTCACAATCAGCCCCAGCATTTT. Amino acids: CASSVQGNPSHNQPQHF.